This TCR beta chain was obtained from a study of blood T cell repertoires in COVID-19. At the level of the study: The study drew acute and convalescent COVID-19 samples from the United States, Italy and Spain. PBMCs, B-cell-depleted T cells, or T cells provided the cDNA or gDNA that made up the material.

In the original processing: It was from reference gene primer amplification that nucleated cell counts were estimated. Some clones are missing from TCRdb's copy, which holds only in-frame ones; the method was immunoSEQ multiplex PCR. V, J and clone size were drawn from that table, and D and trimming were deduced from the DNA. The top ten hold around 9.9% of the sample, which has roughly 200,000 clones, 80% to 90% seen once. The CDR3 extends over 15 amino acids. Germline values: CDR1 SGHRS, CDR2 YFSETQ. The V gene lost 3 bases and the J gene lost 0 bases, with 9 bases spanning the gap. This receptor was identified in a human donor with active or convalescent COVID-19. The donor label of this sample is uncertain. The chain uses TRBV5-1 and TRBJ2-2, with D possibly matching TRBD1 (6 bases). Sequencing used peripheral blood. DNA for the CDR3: TGCGCCAGCAGCTCCGGGACAACGAACACCGGGGAGCTGTTTTTT. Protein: CASSSGTTNTGELFF.